Below are 14 T cell receptor beta chains sequenced from a single sample in a study of blood T cell repertoires in COVID-19. Sequencing used immunoSEQ multiplex PCR; TCRdb keeps in-frame clones, though not all of them. The sample records tens of thousands of clones, about 90% being singletons. Sequencing was done on a sample of peripheral blood. These receptors were collected from a man in his sixties with acute or convalescent COVID-19.

The V and J genes are TRBV7-2 and TRBJ2-4, with D perhaps matching TRBD2 (5 bases). Trimming took 5 bases from V and 1 from J, leaving 15 bases between them. CDR1 is SGHTA and CDR2 is FQGNSA in the germline V gene. The CDR3 has 16 residues. CDR3 in DNA: TGTGCCAGCAGCCCATGGGCGGGTCTCGCCAAAAACATTCAGTACTTC. This translates into CASSPWAGLAKNIQYF. Full variable domain (outside the CDR3, taken from reference TRBV7-2 and TRBJ2-4): GAGVSQSPSNKVTEKGKDVELRCDPISGHTALYWYRQSLGQGLEFLIYFQGNSAPDKSGLPSDRFSAERTGGSVSTLTIQRTQQEDSAVYLCASSPWAGLAKNIQYFGAGTRLSVL.

The CDR3 spells CASRPRGGEQYF. Written as DNA, the CDR3 is TGTGCCAGCAGGCCAAGGGGTGGCGAGCAGTACTTC. The chain recombines TRBV5-6 with TRBJ2-7, with a possible D match to TRBD1 (5 bases). The CDR3 length is 12 residues. Trimming removed 5 bases from V and 6 bases from J, with 12 bases in between. Germline-derived CDR1 and CDR2 are SGHDT and YYEEEE.

V is TRBV7-2 and J is TRBJ2-1; 9 nucleotides line up with TRBD2. Germline lookup yields CDR1 SGHTA and CDR2 FQGNSA. The CDR3 consists of 13 residues. Unmatched junction bases numbered 2, after V lost 3 bases and J lost 8 bases. The CDR3 sequence: CASSFSGSYEQFF. In nucleotides, the CDR3 is TGTGCCAGCAGCTTTAGCGGGAGCTATGAGCAGTTCTTC. Looking up the rest from reference TRBV7-2 and TRBJ2-1 gives the full variable domain: GAGVSQSPSNKVTEKGKDVELRCDPISGHTALYWYRQSLGQGLEFLIYFQGNSAPDKSGLPSDRFSAERTGGSVSTLTIQRTQQEDSAVYLCASSFSGSYEQFFGPGTRLTVL.

This clone has a single count. The chain carries TRBV5-6 and TRBJ1-4; 11 positions agree with TRBD1. Per germline, CDR1 SGHDT and CDR2 YYEEEE. The V and J ends lost 2 bases and 8 bases, in that order; junction bases with no gene match: 5. This CDR3 is built from 15 residues. The CDR3 protein is CASSFGTGGDEKLFF. CDR3 coding DNA: TGTGCCAGCAGCTTCGGGACAGGGGGTGACGAAAAACTGTTTTTT.

The chain links TRBV15 to TRBJ2-5; D is perhaps TRBD1 (5 bases). The CDR3 is 13 amino acids. Germline-derived CDR1 and CDR2 are LNHNV and YYDKDF (reference sequence). V lost 3 bases to trimming and J lost 5 bases, with 10 bases between them. The CDR3 coding sequence is TGTGCCACCAGCAGGGGGCGTTTGGAGACCCAGTACTTC. Its translation is CATSRGRLETQYF.

The chain has TRBV5-4 and TRBJ2-5; 10 bases are shared with TRBD2. This CDR3 has 16 amino acids. Germline CDR1 and CDR2: SGHNT and YYREEE (reference sequence). V lost 5 bases and J lost 5; bases outside the gene matches: 12. This CDR3 reads CASRPASGRTSETQYF. The CDR3, as DNA: TGTGCCAGCAGGCCCGCTAGCGGGAGAACGTCGGAGACCCAGTACTTC.

The rearrangement joins TRBV7-2 to TRBJ1-5; D may be TRBD1 (5 bases). Germline CDR1 reads SGHTA; CDR2 reads FQGNSA. The CDR3 is made up of 14 amino acids. Trimming shortened V by 0 bases and J by 7 bases, and 10 bases separated the two germline ends. In nucleotides, the CDR3 is TGTGCCAGCAGCTTAGCAGGGGTAGGGCAGCCCCAGCATTTT. As protein: CASSLAGVGQPQHF.

The chain joins TRBV7-3 to TRBJ1-4; TRBD1 might be the D (6 bases). Between the trimmed V and J ends, which lost 5 bases and 6 bases, there was a span of 16 bases. CDR1 is SGHTA and CDR2 is FQGTGA in the germline V gene. The CDR3 runs to 15 residues. DNA of the CDR3: TGTGCCAGCAGCCCTACCGGGGGGCGGCATGAAAAACTGTTTTTT. This encodes CASSPTGGRHEKLFF.

The chain links TRBV19 to TRBJ1-3, with D perhaps matching TRBD1 (6 bases). V was trimmed by 5 bases and J by 1 base, leaving 15 bases between them. The germline V gene has CDR1 LNHDA and CDR2 SQIVND (reference sequence). CDR3 size: 16 residues. CDR3 sequence (DNA): TGTGCCAGTAGTTCCTTCCGGGACACTTCTGGAAACACCATATATTTT. Its protein product is CASSSFRDTSGNTIYF.

This clone was seen a few times. The chain recombines TRBV29-1 with TRBJ1-1; TRBD1 might be the D (5 bases). The V and J ends lost 6 bases and 9 bases respectively, with 11 bases between them. The germline V gene has CDR1 SQVTM and CDR2 ANQGSEA. This CDR3 region has 10 residues. CDR3 in DNA: TGCAGCGTCCCACGGGGGAAAGCTTTCTTT. This encodes CSVPRGKAFF. The whole variable domain, filled in from reference TRBV29-1 and TRBJ1-1, reads SAVISQKPSRDICQRGTSLTIQCQVDSQVTMMFWYRQQPGQSLTLIATANQGSEATYESGFVIDKFPISRPNLTFSTLTVSNMSPEDSSIYLCSVPRGKAFFGQGTRLTVV.

The J gene is TRBJ1-2, the V gene TRBV5-4, with 7 bases aligning to TRBD1. CDR1 and CDR2 (germline): SGHNT, YYREEE (reference sequence). CDR3 length equals 13 residues. With V trimmed by 4 bases and J by 7 bases, 7 bases remained unmatched. The CDR3 DNA is TGTGCCAGCAGCAAAGACAGGGCACGTGGCTACACCTTC. Protein product: CASSKDRARGYTF.

The gene calls are TRBV7-9 and TRBJ2-2; D is possibly TRBD2 (6 bases). Germline V gives CDR1 SEHNR, CDR2 FQNEAQ (reference sequence). Trimming took off 8 bases at V and 6 bases at J, with 10 bases between the two ends. This CDR3 contains 12 residues. CDR3: CASLAGPGELFF. Here the CDR3 DNA reads TGTGCCAGCCTGGCGGGGCCCGGGGAGCTGTTTTTT.

The chain links TRBV30 to TRBJ2-5, with TRBD2 matching over 7 bases. In germline, CDR1 is GTSNPN, CDR2 SVGIG (reference sequence). V gave up 3 bases and J gave up 5 bases; unmatched junction bases: 6. This CDR3 is 13 amino acids long. CDR3 in DNA: TGTGCCTGGAGCCCCAAGGGAGGGGAGACCCAGTACTTC. As protein: CAWSPKGGETQYF.

The chain joins TRBV19 to TRBJ2-7; no clear D. Looked up from germline, CDR1 is LNHDA and CDR2 is SQIVND (reference sequence). The CDR3 is 13 amino acids. Trimming cost V 1 base and J 0 bases, with 4 bases left between them. Here the CDR3 reads CASSIGLSYEQYF. The DNA for the CDR3 is TGTGCCAGTAGTATAGGGCTCTCCTACGAGCAGTACTTC.